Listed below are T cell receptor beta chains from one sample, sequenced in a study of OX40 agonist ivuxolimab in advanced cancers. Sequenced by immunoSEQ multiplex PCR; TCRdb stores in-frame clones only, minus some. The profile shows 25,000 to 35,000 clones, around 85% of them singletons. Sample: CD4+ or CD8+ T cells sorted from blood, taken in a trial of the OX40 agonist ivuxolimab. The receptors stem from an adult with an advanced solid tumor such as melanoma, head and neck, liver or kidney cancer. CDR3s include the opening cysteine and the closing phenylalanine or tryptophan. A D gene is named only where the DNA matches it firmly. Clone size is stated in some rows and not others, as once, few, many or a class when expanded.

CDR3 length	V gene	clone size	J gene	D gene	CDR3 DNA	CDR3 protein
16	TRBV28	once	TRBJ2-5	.	TGTGCCAGCAGGCCCTTGGAGGGAACAACCGAAGAGACCCAGTACTTC	CASRPLEGTTEETQYF
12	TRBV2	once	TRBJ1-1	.	TGTGCCAGCAGTGAAGCGGGCGATGAAGCTTTCTTT	CASSEAGDEAFF
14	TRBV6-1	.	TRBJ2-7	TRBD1	TGTGCCAGCAGTGAAGGGCAGGGGGCCTACGAGCAGTACTTC	CASSEGQGAYEQYF
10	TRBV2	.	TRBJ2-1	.	TGTGCCAGCGGCGACAATGAGCAGTTCTTC	CASGDNEQFF
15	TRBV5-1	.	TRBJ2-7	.	TGCGCCAGCAGCATCCATCCCGGGCCCCGCGAAGAGCAGTACTTC	CASSIHPGPREEQYF
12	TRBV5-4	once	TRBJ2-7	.	TGTGCCAGCAGCTTCGGGGGAGGAGAGCAGTACTTC	CASSFGGGEQYF
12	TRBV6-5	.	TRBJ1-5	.	TGTGCCAGCAGTCACAGAGAGGGGGCCCAGCATTTT	CASSHREGAQHF
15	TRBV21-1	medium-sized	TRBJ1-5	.	TGTGCCAGCAGCAACGCCACTCCGGTGGATCAGCCCCAGCATTTT	CASSNATPVDQPQHF
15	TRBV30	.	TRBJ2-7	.	TGTGCCTGGAGGGGTAAGCTGCTGGTCTCCTACGAGCAGTACTTC	CAWRGKLLVSYEQYF
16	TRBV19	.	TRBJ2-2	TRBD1	TGTGCCAGTAGCCCGGGACAGGGGCTTTACACCGGGGAGCTGTTTTTT	CASSPGQGLYTGELFF
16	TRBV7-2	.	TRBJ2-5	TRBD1	TGTGCCAGCAGCTTAAACTTCGGGACAGTCCAAGAGACCCAGTACTTC	CASSLNFGTVQETQYF
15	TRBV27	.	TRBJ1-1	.	TGTGCCAGCAGTTTTTCTAGGACAGAGAACACTGAAGCTTTCTTT	CASSFSRTENTEAFF
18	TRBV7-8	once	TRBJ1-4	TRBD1	TGTGCCAGCAGCTTAGTAGGGGACAGGGAGTTTTGGGATGAAAAACTGTTTTTT	CASSLVGDREFWDEKLFF
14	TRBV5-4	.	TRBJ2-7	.	TGTGCCAGCAGCGGACACTCGGGGATCTACGAGCAGTACTTC	CASSGHSGIYEQYF
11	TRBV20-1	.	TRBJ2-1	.	TGCAGTGCTTCCCCGGGACTCAAGCAGTTCTTC	CSASPGLKQFF
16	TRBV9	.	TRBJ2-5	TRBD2	TGTGCCAGCAGCGAGGGACTAGCGGGAGGAGGAGAGACCCAGTACTTC	CASSEGLAGGGETQYF
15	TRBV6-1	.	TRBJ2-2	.	TGTGCCAGCACGCCGTTGCACGGGGGCACCGGGGAGCTGTTTTTT	CASTPLHGGTGELFF
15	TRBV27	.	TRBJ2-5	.	TGTGCCAGCAGTTCCCGGACCGCCCTACAAGAGACCCAGTACTTC	CASSSRTALQETQYF
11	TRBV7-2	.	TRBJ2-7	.	TGTGCCAGCAGCTTAAGGGACGAGCAGTACTTC	CASSLRDEQYF
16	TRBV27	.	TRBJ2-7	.	TGTGCCAGCAGTTTATCCGCGGGGCAGGACCCCTGGGAGCAGTACTTC	CASSLSAGQDPWEQYF
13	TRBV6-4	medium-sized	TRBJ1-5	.	TGTGCCAGCAGCCAGGGGAGCAATCAGCCCCAGCATTTT	CASSQGSNQPQHF
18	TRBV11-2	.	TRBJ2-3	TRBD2	TGTGCCAGCAGTCGCCAGCGGGAGGGCCCTCTTATCGCAGATACGCAGTATTTT	CASSRQREGPLIADTQYF
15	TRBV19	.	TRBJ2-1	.	TGTGCCAGTAGTATAGGTCTAGCCCCCGACAATGAGCAGTTCTTC	CASSIGLAPDNEQFF
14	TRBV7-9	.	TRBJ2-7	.	TGTGCCAGCACTACGACAGCCCCCGGGTACGAGCAGTACTTC	CASTTTAPGYEQYF
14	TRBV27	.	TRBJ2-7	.	TGTGCCAGCAGTTTATTTGGCAGCTCCTACGAGCAGTACTTC	CASSLFGSSYEQYF
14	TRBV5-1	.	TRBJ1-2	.	TGCGCCAGCAGATCCGGACAGACCAACTATGGCTACACCTTC	CASRSGQTNYGYTF
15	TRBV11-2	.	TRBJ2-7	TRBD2	TGTGCCAGCAGCTCTCCGGGACTAACCTACTACGAGCAGTACTTC	CASSSPGLTYYEQYF
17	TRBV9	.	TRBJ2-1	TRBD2	TGTGCCAGCAGCCCGGGACTAGCGGGAGGCTACTACAATGAGCAGTTCTTC	CASSPGLAGGYYNEQFF
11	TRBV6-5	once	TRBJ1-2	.	TGTGCCAGCAGTCCAGGACGTGGCTACACCTTC	CASSPGRGYTF
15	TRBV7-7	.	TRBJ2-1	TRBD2	TGTGCTAGCAGCTCCGGGACTAGCTCCTACAATGAGCAGTTCTTC	CASSSGTSSYNEQFF
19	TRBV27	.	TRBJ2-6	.	TGTGCCAGCAGTCCCAGTCTGGGGGAACTGGTGTCTGGGGCCAACGTCCTGACTTTC	CASSPSLGELVSGANVLTF